The 3 T cell receptor beta chains presented below share a single source sample, sequenced in a study of vaccination effects on CD4 cells after COVID-19. On day 10 of culture, CD4+ T cells were separated out. Profiling relied on immunoSEQ multiplex PCR, and the TCRdb table lists in-frame clones only, not all of them. This sample yields tens of thousands of clones, of which approximately 72% are seen a single time; roughly 23% belongs to the top ten. These receptors' antigens are unknown. The sample consisted of CD4+ T cells from PBMCs cultured without peptide, taken before COVID-19 vaccination. The origin of the receptors is a human donor who had a prior SARS-CoV-2 infection.

V gene TRBV6-2 or TRBV6-3 combines with J gene TRBJ1-4, with D possibly being TRBD1 (5 bases). CDR3 length: 16 amino acids. Trimming stripped 2 bases from V and 0 bases from J, with 10 bases between. Germline values: CDR1 MNHEY, CDR2 SVGEGT. CDR3 DNA sequence: TGTGCCAGCAGTTACGTCGGGGCTGCAACTAATGAAAAACTGTTTTTT. Encoded protein: CASSYVGAATNEKLFF.

The chain combines TRBV3-1 (or the pseudogene TRBV3-2) with TRBJ2-3; no clear D. Trimming pared 1 base from V and 0 bases from J, leaving 8 bases between. Looked up from germline, CDR1 is LGHDT and CDR2 is YNNKEL (reference sequence). There are 15 residues in the CDR3. The CDR3 here is CASSQVAASTDTQYF. Written as DNA, the CDR3 is TGTGCCAGCAGCCAAGTCGCGGCTAGCACAGATACGCAGTATTTT.

This clone came up once. The rearrangement joins TRBV5-6 to TRBJ2-3, with TRBD2 as a possible D gene (6 bases). The germline gives CDR1 SGHDT, CDR2 YYEEEE. The CDR3 totals 15 residues. Trimming pared 0 bases from V and 2 bases from J, leaving 10 bases between. CDR3 amino acids: CASSLAADYTDTQYF. The CDR3 DNA is TGTGCCAGCAGCTTGGCAGCGGACTACACAGATACGCAGTATTTT.